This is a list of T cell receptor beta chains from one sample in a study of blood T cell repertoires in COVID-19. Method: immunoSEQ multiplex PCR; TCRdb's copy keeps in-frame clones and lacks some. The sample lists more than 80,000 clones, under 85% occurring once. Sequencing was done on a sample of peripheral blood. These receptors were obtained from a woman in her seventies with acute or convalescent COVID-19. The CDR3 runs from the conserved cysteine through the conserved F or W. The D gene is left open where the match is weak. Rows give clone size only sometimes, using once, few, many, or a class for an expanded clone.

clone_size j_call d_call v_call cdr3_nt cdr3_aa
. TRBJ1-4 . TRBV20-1 TGCAGTGCTAGTGGAGGTGCAACTAATGAAAAACTGTTTTTT CSASGGATNEKLFF
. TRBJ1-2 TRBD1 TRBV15 TGTGCCACCAGCGACAAGACAGGGGCCTGGGGCTACACCTTC CATSDKTGAWGYTF
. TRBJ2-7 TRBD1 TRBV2 TGTGCCAGCTCGGGACAGGGAGCCTACGAGCAGTACTTC CASSGQGAYEQYF
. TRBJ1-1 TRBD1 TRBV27 TGTGCCAGCAGTTACAGGGGGGACACTGAAGCTTTCTTT CASSYRGDTEAFF
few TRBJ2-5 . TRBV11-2 TGTGCCAGCAGCTCTCTCGGAGAGACCCAGTACTTC CASSSLGETQYF
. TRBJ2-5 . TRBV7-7 TGTGCTAGCAGCTTATCGGCCGCGGCGGGGCAAGAGACCCAGTACTTC CASSLSAAAGQETQYF
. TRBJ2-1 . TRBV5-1 TGCGCCAGCAGCTTGCCGTCAGGGGCCTACAATGAGCAGTTCTTC CASSLPSGAYNEQFF
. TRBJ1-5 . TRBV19 TGTGCCAGTCAACAGGGAACCGGCAATCAGCCCCAGCATTTT CASQQGTGNQPQHF
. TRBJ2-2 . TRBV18 TGTGCCAGCTCACCAATACAGAACACCGGGGAGCTGTTTTTT CASSPIQNTGELFF
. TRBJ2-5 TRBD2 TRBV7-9 TGTGCCAGCAGCCCCGGGGGGGGGCTCGAGACCCAGTACTTC CASSPGGGLETQYF
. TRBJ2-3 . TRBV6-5 TGTGCCAGCAGTTATTCCAGGGCGAAAGATACGCAGTATTTT CASSYSRAKDTQYF
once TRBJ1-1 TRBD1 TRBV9 TGTGCCAGCAGCGTAGAGGGGGCGAACACTGAAGCTTTCTTT CASSVEGANTEAFF
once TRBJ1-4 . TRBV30 TGTGCCTGGAATGGGCGATATAATGAAAAACTGTTTTTT CAWNGRYNEKLFF
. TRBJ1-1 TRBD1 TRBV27 TGTGCCAGCCGTAGCACAGGGGAGTACACTGAAGCTTTCTTT CASRSTGEYTEAFF
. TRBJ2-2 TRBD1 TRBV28 TGTGCCAGCTGGACAGGCCTATCGTCGAACACCGGGGAGCTGTTTTTT CASWTGLSSNTGELFF
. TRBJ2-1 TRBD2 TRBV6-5 TGTGCCAGCAGTTACGGTGGCGGGGGGGATGTTGAGCAGTTCTTC CASSYGGGGDVEQFF
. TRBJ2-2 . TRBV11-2 TGTGCCAGCAGCTTACAGGCCGCGAACACCGGGGAGCTGTTTTTT CASSLQAANTGELFF
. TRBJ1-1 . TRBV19 TGTGCCAGTAGTATTGCGGTGGACAGCGTGAACACTGAAGCTTTCTTT CASSIAVDSVNTEAFF
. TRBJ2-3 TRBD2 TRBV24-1 TGTGCCACCAGTGACGAGGGGGCTAGCGGGGGGGCCGCAGATACGCAGTATTTT CATSDEGASGGAADTQYF
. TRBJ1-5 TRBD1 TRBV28 TGTGCCAGCGGCAGGGGGAGCAATCAGCCCCAGCATTTT CASGRGSNQPQHF
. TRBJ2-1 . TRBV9 TGTGCCAGCAGTGCGGGTGGGGATGAGCAGTTCTTC CASSAGGDEQFF
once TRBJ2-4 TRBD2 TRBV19 TGTGCCAGTAGAGACACTAGCGGGGGGGCCAAAAACATTCAGTACTTC CASRDTSGGAKNIQYF
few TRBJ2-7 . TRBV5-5 TGTGCCAGCAGCTTGCTCCGTGCGAACTACGAGCAGTACTTC CASSLLRANYEQYF
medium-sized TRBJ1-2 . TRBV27 TGTGCCAGCAGTTTAATGGTCGGGGGGCTTGATGGCTACACCTTC CASSLMVGGLDGYTF
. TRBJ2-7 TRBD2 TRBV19 TGTGCCAGCGAGGGGAGGGAGGGAAACTACGAGCAGTACTTC CASEGREGNYEQYF
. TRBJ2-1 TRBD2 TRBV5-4 TGTGCCAGCACCGCTAGCGGGGCGAGCTCCTACAATGAGCAGTTCTTC CASTASGASSYNEQFF
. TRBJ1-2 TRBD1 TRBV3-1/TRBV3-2 TGTGCCAGCAGCCAATCAGGGGGGCTCGATGGCTACACCTTC CASSQSGGLDGYTF
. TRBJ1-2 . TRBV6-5 TGTGCCAGCAGGATTGACAGTAACTATGGCTACACCTTC CASRIDSNYGYTF
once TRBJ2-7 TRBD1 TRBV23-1 TGCGCCAGCAGTCAAGGGGGGACAGGGGGATCCTACGAGCAGTACTTC CASSQGGTGGSYEQYF
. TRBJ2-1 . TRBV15 TGTGCCACCAGCAAGGGAAGGACTCAGCAGTTCTTC CATSKGRTQQFF
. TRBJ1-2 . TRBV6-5 TGTGCCAGCAGTTATCGGGGGGGTCGAAACTATGGCTACACCTTC CASSYRGGRNYGYTF
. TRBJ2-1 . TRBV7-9 TGTGCCAGCAGCTTTTTCGGGGGAGAGGATGAGCAGTTCTTC CASSFFGGEDEQFF
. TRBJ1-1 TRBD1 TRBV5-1 TGCGCCAGCAGCTTCAGACAGGGGACGAACACTGAAGCTTTCTTT CASSFRQGTNTEAFF
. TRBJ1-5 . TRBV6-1 TGTGCCAGCAGTGAGATACCACGGGACACCCTAACGGATTTT CASSEIPRDTLTDF
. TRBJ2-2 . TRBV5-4 TGTGCCAGCAGCTTGCTGGGCGCTGACACCGGGGAGCTGTTTTTT CASSLLGADTGELFF
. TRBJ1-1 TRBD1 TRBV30 TGTGCCTGGGATCGGACAGGGGAAGCTTTCTTT CAWDRTGEAFF
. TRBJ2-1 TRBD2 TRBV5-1 TGCGCCAGCAGCCCCGGGACTAGCGCCTACAATGAGCAGTTCTTC CASSPGTSAYNEQFF
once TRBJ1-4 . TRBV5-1 TGCGCCAGCAGCTGGGAGAACAGGGCCGAAAAACTGTTTTTT CASSWENRAEKLFF
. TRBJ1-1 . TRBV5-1 TGCGCCAGCAGCTTTCGACAGGATGGCGGAGCTTTCTTT CASSFRQDGGAFF
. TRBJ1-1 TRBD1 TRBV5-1 TGCGCCAGCAGCGTCCGACAGGGGGTTCCTAGTGAAGCTTTCTTT CASSVRQGVPSEAFF
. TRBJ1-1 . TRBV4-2 TGTGCCAGCAGCCAGTCTACTGAAGCTTTCTTT CASSQSTEAFF
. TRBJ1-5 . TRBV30 TGTGCCTGGAGTCAGAGACAGGTGGGTCAGCCCCAGCATTTT CAWSQRQVGQPQHF
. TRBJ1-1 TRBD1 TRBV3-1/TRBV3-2 TGTGCCAGCAGCCCCACGGGACAGGGGGCCTGGAGCACTGAAGCTTTCTTT CASSPTGQGAWSTEAFF
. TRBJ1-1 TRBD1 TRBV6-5 TGTGCCAGCAGTTACTACGGGACAGGGGGCGATATCTTT CASSYYGTGGDIF
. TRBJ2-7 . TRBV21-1 TGTGCCAGCAGCTCTTGGGACTTCTCCTACGAGCAGTACTTC CASSSWDFSYEQYF
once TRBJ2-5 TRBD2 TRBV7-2 TGTGCCAGCAGCATCCCGGGACTAGCAGGGGAGACCCAGTACTTC CASSIPGLAGETQYF
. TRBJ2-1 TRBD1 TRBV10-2 TGCGCCAGCAGTGGTAGGGACAGGCATTCGGTTTACAATGAGCAGTTCTTC CASSGRDRHSVYNEQFF
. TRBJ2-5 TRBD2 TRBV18 TGTGCCAGCTCACCACAAGCGGGGGGAGGCCAAGAGACCCAGTACTTC CASSPQAGGGQETQYF
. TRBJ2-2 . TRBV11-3 TGTGCCAGCAGCTTTGGTCAGGCAGGGTCGGCCACCGGGGAGCTGTTTTTT CASSFGQAGSATGELFF
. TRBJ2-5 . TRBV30 TGTGCCAGCCTTCACGGGACTGGTCGGGAGACCCAGTACTTC CASLHGTGRETQYF
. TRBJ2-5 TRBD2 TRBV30 TGTGCCCTCATTCGGGGACTAGCGTTTGGACAAGAGACCCAGTACTTC CALIRGLAFGQETQYF
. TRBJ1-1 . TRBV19 TGTGCCAGTACCCTGGGACTACTGAACACTGAAGCTTTCTTT CASTLGLLNTEAFF
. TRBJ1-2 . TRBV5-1 TGCGCCAGCAGCTTGGTTCAGGATCAACTCGCCTTC CASSLVQDQLAF
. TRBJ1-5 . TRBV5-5 TGTGCCAGCAGCTTAACAGTACTGAACGGCAATCAGCCCCAGCATTTT CASSLTVLNGNQPQHF
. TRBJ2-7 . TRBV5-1 TGCGCCAGCAGCTTGGGGGGCGACTACGAGCAGTACTTC CASSLGGDYEQYF